The 24 T cell receptor beta chains in this list originate from one sample, sequenced in a study of PD-L1 blockade in urothelial cancer. Sequencing used immunoSEQ multiplex PCR; TCRdb keeps in-frame clones, though not all of them. The data hold under 25,000 clones, with approximately 83% observed a single time. This sample's time point: peripheral blood 6 weeks after treatment start. The material sequenced was PBMCs, taken around atezolizumab (anti-PD-L1) treatment. The receptors here all came from a man between 45 and 60 years old with urothelial cancer.

This clone was found once. The chain is built from TRBV7-6 and TRBJ2-1; tentatively, D is TRBD2 (5 bases). From germline, CDR1 is SGHVS and CDR2 FNYEAQ. The CDR3 runs 17 residues. V lost 3 bases and J 4 bases, leaving 19 bases between the germline ends. The CDR3 DNA reads TGTGCCAGCAGCTTTACCTCGTTGGATAGCGAGTACAATGAGCAGTTCTTC. Its protein is CASSFTSLDSEYNEQFF.

V and J are TRBV5-6 and TRBJ2-7; maybe TRBD2 (6 bases). There are 15 residues in the CDR3. From germline, CDR1 is SGHDT and CDR2 YYEEEE. V lost 4 bases and J lost 6, with 20 bases in between. This CDR3 reads CASSVTSWRAGEQYF. DNA of the CDR3: TGTGCCAGCAGCGTTACTAGCTGGAGGGCCGGCGAGCAGTACTTC. The whole variable domain, remainder taken from reference TRBV5-6 and TRBJ2-7, is DAGVTQSPTHLIKTRGQQVTLRCSPKSGHDTVSWYQQALGQGPQFIFQYYEEEERQRGNFPDRFSGHQFPNYSSELNVNALLLGDSALYLCASSVTSWRAGEQYFGPGTRLTVT.

The rearrangement links TRBV5-1 to TRBJ2-7; 7 bases map to TRBD1. With V trimmed by 0 bases and J by 2 bases, 2 bases remained unmatched. Germline CDR1 reads SGHRS; CDR2 reads YFSETQ. This CDR3 has 14 residues. This CDR3 is CASSLGQGAYEQYV. CDR3 coding DNA: TGCGCCAGCAGCTTGGGGCAGGGGGCCTACGAGCAGTACGTC.

This chain connects TRBV18 to TRBJ1-1; 11 positions agree with TRBD1. This CDR3 spans 19 amino acids. Germline V lookup: CDR1 KGHSH, CDR2 LQKENI. Trimming took 2 bases from V and 0 from J; bases not matched to a gene: 11. The CDR3 region has the DNA TGTGCCAGCTCACCAAGGTTCACGGGACAGGGGGGGGTGAACACTGAAGCTTTCTTT. Its protein product is CASSPRFTGQGGVNTEAFF. The entire variable domain, with the rest obtained from reference TRBV18 and TRBJ1-1, is as follows: NAGVMQNPRHLVRRRGQEARLRCSPMKGHSHVYWYRQLPEEGLKFMVYLQKENIIDESGMPKERFSAEFPKEGPSILRIQQVVRGDSAAYFCASSPRFTGQGGVNTEAFFGQGTRLTVV.

J is TRBJ1-2 and V is TRBV5-1, with 8 bases fitting TRBD1. Per germline, CDR1 SGHRS and CDR2 YFSETQ. V shed 3 bases, J shed 3 bases, and the junction held 4 bases outside the gene matches. CDR3 size: 14 residues. CDR3 loop: CASSSQGAYYGYTF. The CDR3 DNA sequence: TGCGCCAGCAGCTCTCAGGGGGCGTACTATGGCTACACCTTC.

This chain uses TRBV9 with TRBJ1-2; D is unresolved. Trimming shortened V by 0 bases and J by 8 bases, and 14 bases separated the two germline ends. CDR3 length: 14 amino acids. From germline, CDR1 is SGDLS and CDR2 YYNGEE. CDR3 loop: CASSVDGRDKGYTF. CDR3 coding DNA: TGTGCCAGCAGCGTAGATGGCCGGGATAAGGGCTACACCTTC.

V is TRBV15 and J is TRBJ2-7, with TRBD2 identical over 13 bases. V lost 3 bases and J lost 1; bases outside the gene matches: 6. The V gene's germline CDR1 is LNHNV and CDR2 YYDKDF (reference sequence). The CDR3 runs to 17 residues. The DNA for the CDR3 is TGTGCCACCAGCAGTGGGGGGACTAGCGGGATGTCCTACGAGCAGTACTTC. It is translated as CATSSGGTSGMSYEQYF.

This rearrangement joins TRBV28 to TRBJ2-1, with D possibly TRBD1 on 5 matching bases. CDR3 size: 14 residues. Deletions cut 2 bases from V and 8 bases from J, with 13 bases between. Germline V gene sequence: CDR1 MDHEN, CDR2 SYDVKM. CDR3: CASSLDSLKDEQFF. CDR3 nucleotides: TGTGCCAGCAGTTTAGACAGTTTAAAAGATGAGCAGTTCTTC.

V is TRBV5-4 and J is TRBJ2-2; 7 bases are shared with TRBD1. Germline V gene sequence: CDR1 SGHNT, CDR2 YYREEE (reference sequence). CDR3 size: 15 residues. J was trimmed by 5 bases and V by 6 bases; bases with no gene match: 10. The CDR3 loop reads CASTSGQLGTGELFF. The CDR3 DNA reads TGTGCCAGCACCTCGGGACAGCTAGGGACCGGGGAGCTGTTTTTT.

The chain uses TRBV5-4 and TRBJ1-6, with 8 bases that match TRBD1. J lost 6 bases, V lost 4 bases, and 6 bases had no gene match. This CDR3 spans 15 amino acids. CDR1 and CDR2 from the germline V gene are SGHNT and YYREEE (reference sequence). CDR3 DNA: TGTGCCAGCAGCCTACAGACAGGGGTTAATTCACCCCTCCACTTT. The encoded protein is CASSLQTGVNSPLHF.

This rearrangement joins TRBV11-3 to TRBJ2-1; D gene unclear. The V gene lost 4 bases and the J gene lost 9 bases, with 13 bases spanning the gap. The CDR3 contains 13 residues. Germline assignment: CDR1 SGHNT and CDR2 YENEEA. CDR3 sequence (DNA): TGTGCCAGCAGCTCGCCTCCGGGTCCTGAGCAGTTCTTC. Encoded protein: CASSSPPGPEQFF. Full variable domain (remainder filled in from reference TRBV11-3 and TRBJ2-1): EAGVVQSPRYKIIEKKQPVAFWCNPISGHNTLYWYLQNLGQGPELLIRYENEEAVDDSQLPKDRFSAERLKGVDSTLKIQPAELGDSAVYLCASSSPPGPEQFFGPGTRLTVL.

The chain carries TRBV7-9 and TRBJ2-5, with D perhaps TRBD2 (5 bases). The CDR3 has 16 amino acids. Germline CDR1 is SEHNR and CDR2 is FQNEAQ (reference sequence). Deletions cut 5 bases from V and 0 bases from J, with 16 bases between. The CDR3 loop is CASSLQYGVYQETQYF. The CDR3, as DNA: TGTGCCAGCAGCCTCCAATACGGGGTTTACCAAGAGACCCAGTACTTC. The complete variable domain, with remaining parts taken from reference TRBV7-9 and TRBJ2-5, reads DTGVSQNPRHKITKRGQNVTFRCDPISEHNRLYWYRQTLGQGPEFLTYFQNEAQLEKSRLLSDRFSAERPKGSFSTLEIQRTEQGDSAMYLCASSLQYGVYQETQYFGPGTRLLVL.

The rearrangement uses TRBV11-3 and TRBJ1-1, with D uncertain. Trimming removed 0 bases at V and 4 bases at J, with 6 bases between. The V gene's germline CDR1 is SGHNT and CDR2 YENEEA. The CDR3 is made up of 13 amino acids. The DNA for the CDR3 is TGTGCCAGCAGCTTAGAAGGGAGCACTGAAGCTTTCTTT. As protein: CASSLEGSTEAFF.

The chain has TRBV6-5 and TRBJ1-5; TRBD1 aligns across 10 bases. Germline lookup yields CDR1 MNHEY and CDR2 SVGAGI. This CDR3 has 15 residues. Unmatched junction bases numbered 4, after V lost 2 bases and J lost 6 bases. The chain's CDR3 is CASSYRQGAGQPQHF. The CDR3 DNA reads TGTGCCAGCAGTTACCGACAGGGGGCAGGTCAGCCCCAGCATTTT.

The V gene is TRBV5-3, the J gene TRBJ2-7, with a weak D call TRBD1 (6 bases). TRBV5-3 is an open reading frame, and its role is uncertain. CDR3 size: 13 residues. The V gene lost 1 base and the J gene lost 1 base, with 6 bases spanning the gap. The DNA for the CDR3 is TGTGCCAGAAGCTTGCAGGGGTCCTACGAGCAGTACTTC. This sequence encodes CARSLQGSYEQYF.

The chain links TRBV10-2 to TRBJ2-1; a possible D gene is TRBD2 (6 bases). V gave up 6 bases and J gave up 10 bases, with 22 bases separating them. Germline lookup yields CDR1 WSHSY and CDR2 SAAADI. The CDR3 totals 15 residues. CDR3 amino acids: CASRQAETRVSEQFF. The DNA for the CDR3 is TGCGCCAGCAGACAAGCGGAGACTAGAGTCTCGGAGCAGTTCTTC.

This chain uses TRBV28 with TRBJ1-6; a possible D gene is TRBD1 (6 bases). The CDR3 totals 15 residues. Trimming cost V 5 bases and J 6 bases, with 14 bases left between them. Germline loops: CDR1 MDHEN, CDR2 SYDVKM. CDR3 nucleotides: TGTGCCAGCAGTACCCAGGACAGACCTAATTCACCCCTCCACTTT. Protein sequence: CASSTQDRPNSPLHF.

The rearrangement links TRBV27 to TRBJ1-6, with a possible D match to TRBD1 (5 bases). This CDR3 is built from 13 residues. Trimming pared 4 bases from V and 8 bases from J, leaving 9 bases between. Per germline, CDR1 MNHEY and CDR2 SMNVEV (reference sequence). The CDR3 nucleotides are TGTGCCAGCAGTTCCGACAGTTATTCACCCCTCCACTTT. Translated: CASSSDSYSPLHF.

The chain couples TRBV6-4 to TRBJ2-1, with 7 bases identical to TRBD1. CDR3 size: 15 residues. V shed 6 bases, J shed 3 bases, and the junction held 8 bases outside the gene matches. Germline CDR1 reads MRHNA; CDR2 reads SNTAGT. Written as DNA, the CDR3 is TGTGCCAGCAGCCCCTCGACAGGGTACTACAATGAGCAGTTCTTC. Protein sequence: CASSPSTGYYNEQFF.

This chain uses TRBV27 with TRBJ1-1; 7 nucleotides align to TRBD1. Unmatched junction bases numbered 5, after V lost 3 bases and J lost 4 bases. Germline CDR1 reads MNHEY; CDR2 reads SMNVEV (reference sequence). This CDR3 is 14 amino acids long. Here the CDR3 reads CASSLVGGITEAFF. DNA of the CDR3: TGTGCCAGCAGTTTGGTAGGGGGCATCACTGAAGCTTTCTTT.

The chain couples TRBV4-2 to TRBJ2-1; 12 positions agree with TRBD2. Losses at the gene ends were 4 bases for V and 6 bases for J; bases not matched to a gene: 4. The CDR3 loop spans 15 amino acids. The V gene's germline CDR1 is LGHNA and CDR2 YNFKEQ. This CDR3 reads CASSLLAGGSNEQFF. The DNA for the CDR3 is TGTGCCAGCAGCCTCCTAGCGGGGGGGTCCAATGAGCAGTTCTTC.

This chain joins TRBV4-2 and TRBJ2-1; 12 nucleotides align to TRBD2. Germline-derived CDR1 and CDR2 are LGHNA and YNFKEQ. V trimming: 4 bases; J trimming: 0 bases; junction bases outside the gene matches: 10. This CDR3 has 19 residues. The CDR3 is CASSLTATTSGSSYNEQFF. The CDR3 DNA follows: TGTGCCAGCAGCCTGACCGCAACGACTAGCGGGAGCTCCTACAATGAGCAGTTCTTC.

This clone was seen more than once but under ten times. The chain has TRBV29-1 and TRBJ2-3, with D hard to call. The germline gives CDR1 SQVTM, CDR2 ANQGSEA. This CDR3 has 12 residues. V lost 4 bases to trimming and J lost 4 bases, with 9 bases between them. CDR3 in DNA: TGCAGCGTTGTGTTGGGCCCAGATACGCAGTATTTT. It encodes CSVVLGPDTQYF.

The gene calls are TRBV6-4 and TRBJ2-1, with 8 bases aligning to TRBD1. The CDR3 totals 15 residues. Germline V gene lookup returns CDR1 MRHNA and CDR2 SNTAGT. V lost 3 bases to trimming and J lost 0 bases; unmatched junction nucleotides: 1. The CDR3 is CASSEGTGSYNEQFF. The CDR3 nucleotides are TGTGCCAGCAGTGAAGGGACAGGCTCCTACAATGAGCAGTTCTTC.